What follows are 25 T cell receptor beta chains derived from one specimen sequenced in a study of T-cell reconstitution after alpha-beta-depleted transplantation in children. For TCRbeta, the library was prepared with unique molecular identifiers. TCRdb called the PCR reads again in MiXCR, with one record for every CDR3 protein. The sample lists 200,000 or so distinct CDR3 sequences; just under 6.5% were seen once. This sample comprised PBMCs, obtained before TCRalphabeta/CD19-depleted stem cell transplant. Receptors originate from a girl less than two years old with combined immunodeficiency, due to receive a stem cell transplant.

This clonotype was picked up many times. The V call is TRBV9, the J call TRBJ2-6; D call uncertain. V shed 2 bases and J shed 0 bases, with 15 bases lying between them. Germline V CDR1 and CDR2: SGDLS, YYNGEE. This CDR3 has 18 residues. As DNA, the CDR3 is TGTGCCAGCAGCGTTCCCGACGGCCTGCTCTCTGGGGCCAACGTCCTGACTTTC. Residues: CASSVPDGLLSGANVLTF.

This clonotype was seen ten or more times. The chain couples TRBV7-8 to TRBJ1-5; TRBD1 aligns across 8 bases. V dropped 5 bases and J dropped 1; count of bases not matched to a gene: 4. The germline gives CDR1 SGHVS, CDR2 FQNEAQ. The CDR3 loop spans 15 amino acids. The CDR3 DNA is TGTGCCAGCAGCCCCAGGACAGGGAGCAATCAGCCCCAGCATTTT. Its protein is CASSPRTGSNQPQHF.

The sample holds many counts of this clonotype. V is TRBV12-3 or TRBV12-4 and J is TRBJ1-5, with unresolved D. The CDR3 runs to 17 residues. The V gene lost 2 bases and the J gene lost 1 base, with 15 bases spanning the gap. The DNA of the CDR3 is TGTGCCAGCAGTTTATGGTTGGAGGGTTGGAGCAATCAGCCCCAGCATTTT. It specifies CASSLWLEGWSNQPQHF.

The sample holds many counts of this clonotype. The chain couples TRBV5-6 to TRBJ2-7; TRBD2 agrees at 10 bases. V dropped 4 bases and J dropped 0; count of bases not matched to a gene: 4. Germline loops: CDR1 SGHDT, CDR2 YYEEEE. CDR3 length: 15 residues. This CDR3 reads CASSLGLAYSYEQYF. DNA for the CDR3: TGTGCCAGCAGCCTGGGACTAGCGTACTCCTACGAGCAGTACTTC.

Ten or more counts support this clonotype. The chain is built from TRBV12-3 or TRBV12-4 and TRBJ2-3; no clear D. This CDR3 region has 14 residues. Trimming removed 3 bases at V and 8 bases at J, with 15 bases between. Written as DNA, the CDR3 is TGTGCCAGCAGTTTGTTGCTTATAGGACCTACGCAGTATTTT. It encodes CASSLLLIGPTQYF.

This clonotype has a count of ten or more. The rearrangement uses TRBV28 and TRBJ2-3; TRBD2 matches at 8 bases. J lost 0 bases, V lost 3 bases, and 2 bases had no gene match. This CDR3 contains 15 residues. The germline CDR1 and CDR2 sequences are MDHEN and SYDVKM. In DNA, the CDR3 is TGTGCCAGCAGTTTGCCTAGCGGGAGCACAGATACGCAGTATTTT. It is translated as CASSLPSGSTDTQYF. Variable domain in full (rest from reference TRBV28 and TRBJ2-3): DVKVTQSSRYLVKRTGEKVFLECVQDMDHENMFWYRQDPGLGLRLIYFSYDVKMKEKGDIPEGYSVSREKKERFSLILESASTNQTSMYLCASSLPSGSTDTQYFGPGTRLTVL.

This clonotype was seen many times. CDR3 in DNA: TGTGCCATCAGTGAATCGGCAGGGAACGAGCAGTACTTC. Its protein is CAISESAGNEQYF. J is TRBJ2-7 and V is TRBV10-3; possible D gene TRBD1, 5 bases. The CDR3 spans 13 residues. In germline, CDR1 is ENHRY, CDR2 SYGVKD. The V gene lost 3 bases and the J gene lost 5 bases, with 11 bases spanning the gap.

This clonotype showed up just a few times. This chain links TRBV7-3 with TRBJ2-1; 10 positions match TRBD2. Germline CDR1 reads SGHTA; CDR2 reads FQGTGA. V lost 5 bases, J lost 8 bases, and 9 bases stayed unmatched. This CDR3 region has 15 residues. Here the CDR3 reads CASSDSGTSDHEQFF. The CDR3 DNA follows: TGTGCCAGCAGCGATTCCGGGACTAGCGATCATGAGCAGTTCTTC.

This clonotype has at least ten counts. The chain carries TRBV7-2 and TRBJ2-7; 9 bases line up with TRBD1. CDR1 is SGHTA and CDR2 is FQGNSA in the germline V gene. The trim removed 3 bases at V and 3 bases at J, leaving 3 bases unmatched. The CDR3 length is 14 residues. The CDR3 bases are TGTGCCAGCAGCTTCGACAGGGGGGGCTACGAGCAGTACTTC. Amino acid sequence: CASSFDRGGYEQYF.

The chain has TRBV7-8 and TRBJ1-4; 7 bases fit TRBD1. The trim removed 5 bases at V and 2 bases at J, leaving 8 bases unmatched. Germline CDR1 and CDR2: SGHVS and FQNEAQ. CDR3 size: 16 residues. CDR3 coding DNA: TGTGCCAGCAGCCCCCCTTTGGGACAGACTAATGAAAAACTGTTTTTT. Its protein is CASSPPLGQTNEKLFF.

This clonotype was seen at least ten times. This chain uses TRBV12-3 or TRBV12-4 with TRBJ2-7, with 7 nucleotides matching TRBD1. The CDR3 length is 11 residues. The V segment lost 6 bases and the J segment 9 bases; nucleotides outside the gene matches: 5. The CDR3 spells CASSRTGPQYF. DNA for the CDR3: TGTGCCAGCAGCCGGACAGGACCGCAGTACTTC.

This clonotype has a count of ten or more. The chain recombines TRBV4-3 with TRBJ2-5, with 10 nucleotides matching TRBD2. The CDR3 sequence is 13 residues long. The J segment lost 5 bases and the V segment lost 4 bases, leaving 1 base of the junction unmatched. Germline V gives CDR1 LGHNA, CDR2 YSLEER. The CDR3 region has the DNA TGCGCCAGCAGCCGACTAGCGGGTGAGACCCAGTACTTC. Its protein is CASSRLAGETQYF.

This clonotype was counted ten times or more. J is TRBJ2-1 and V is TRBV12-3 or TRBV12-4; 8 bases are a match to TRBD1. CDR3 length: 15 amino acids. V was clipped by 3 bases and J by 5 bases; unmatched bases: 6. The CDR3 DNA reads as TGTGCCAGCAGTTTCTACAGGGGACAGGACAATGAGCAGTTCTTC. As protein: CASSFYRGQDNEQFF.

This clonotype was counted many times. CDR3 nucleotide sequence: TGTGCCAGCAGCCAAGTGGGGGGATTGAGAGATACGCAGTATTTT. Its translation: CASSQVGGLRDTQYF. V usage is TRBV14 and J usage is TRBJ2-3; a weak D match, TRBD2 (6 bases). The CDR3 totals 15 residues. Deletions cut 1 base from V and 5 bases from J, with 13 bases between. Germline CDR1 SGHDN, CDR2 FVKESK.

In this sample, this clonotype turned up many times. The chain recombines TRBV5-5 with TRBJ1-6; D is undetermined. The CDR3 sequence is 17 residues long. V lost 4 bases, J lost 0 bases, and 14 bases lay in between. Looked up from germline, CDR1 is SGHKS and CDR2 is YYEKEE (reference sequence). The CDR3 DNA is TGTGCCAGCAGCCTTTCTGTTTACCGCTCCTATAATTCACCCCTCCACTTT. Its protein product is CASSLSVYRSYNSPLHF.

There are many counts of this clonotype. CDR3: CASSLRLAGDYEQYF. In nucleotides, the CDR3 is TGTGCCAGCAGTTTAAGACTAGCGGGGGATTACGAGCAGTACTTC. This chain uses TRBV27 with TRBJ2-7, with 12 bases that match TRBD2. V lost 2 bases, J lost 4 bases, and 3 bases stayed unmatched. Looked up from germline, CDR1 is MNHEY and CDR2 is SMNVEV (reference sequence). This CDR3 comprises 15 residues.

This clonotype has a count of ten or more. This sequence joins TRBV12-3 or TRBV12-4 and TRBJ1-1, with 11 bases matching TRBD1. CDR3 length equals 17 residues. The V gene end was trimmed by 4 bases and the J gene end by 1 base; junction bases not matched to a gene: 8. CDR3 residues: CASSSWTGGGGNTEAFF. Written as DNA, the CDR3 is TGTGCCAGCAGTTCGTGGACAGGGGGCGGTGGGAACACTGAAGCTTTCTTT.

This clonotype was observed at least ten times. The J gene is TRBJ2-1, the V gene TRBV29-1, with 9 bases matching TRBD1. The V and J ends lost 0 bases and 3 bases, in that order; junction bases with no gene match: 6. The CDR3 totals 16 residues. Germline CDR1 SQVTM, CDR2 ANQGSEA. The CDR3 region is CSVEDRDRVSYNEQFF. The CDR3 nucleotides are TGCAGCGTTGAAGATCGGGACAGGGTAAGCTACAATGAGCAGTTCTTC.

This clonotype was seen many times. V is TRBV25-1 and J is TRBJ2-7; D remains unclear. V shed 6 bases and J shed 1 base, with 19 bases lying between them. The CDR3 is 16 residues long. Germline V gene sequence: CDR1 MGHDK, CDR2 SYGVNS. The CDR3 region is CASSEIGRLISYEQYF. The CDR3 DNA reads TGTGCCAGCAGCGAAATCGGTAGGTTGATTTCCTACGAGCAGTACTTC.

The chain combines TRBV7-2 with TRBJ2-5; TRBD2 aligns across 7 bases. Germline assignment: CDR1 SGHTA and CDR2 FQGNSA. The length of the CDR3 is 16 residues. Unmatched junction bases numbered 7, after V lost 1 base and J lost 2 bases. The CDR3 region has the DNA TGTGCCAGCAGCTTAGGGGCTAGCGGAACACAAGAGACCCAGTACTTC. Amino acid sequence: CASSLGASGTQETQYF.

Many counts were recorded for this clonotype. The chain has TRBV20-1 and TRBJ2-3; 7 bases line up with TRBD1. The CDR3 spans 16 residues. Germline lookup yields CDR1 DFQATT and CDR2 SNEGSKA (reference sequence). V lost 3 bases, J lost 1 base, and 10 bases stayed unmatched. CDR3 nucleotides: TGCAGTGCTAGCCTTTCCGGGACAGCCGGCACAGATACGCAGTATTTT. Protein sequence: CSASLSGTAGTDTQYF.

The V gene is TRBV11-2, the J gene TRBJ2-2, with 9 positions matching TRBD2. V gave up 5 bases and J gave up 0 bases; unmatched junction bases: 10. Germline loops: CDR1 SGHAT, CDR2 FQNNGV. CDR3 length: 18 amino acids. CDR3 sequence: CASSLSPSSGANTGELFF. The CDR3 DNA sequence: TGTGCCAGCAGCCTAAGTCCATCTAGCGGGGCGAACACCGGGGAGCTGTTTTTT.

This clonotype has ten or more counts. The rearrangement uses TRBV7-9 and TRBJ2-7; TRBD1 matches 7 bases. Trimming took 2 bases from V and 4 from J; bases not matched to a gene: 5. Germline V gives CDR1 SEHNR, CDR2 FQNEAQ (reference sequence). The CDR3 spans 14 residues. The CDR3 nucleotides are TGTGCCAGCAGCTTACGGACAGGCCCTTACGAGCAGTACTTC. Its protein product is CASSLRTGPYEQYF.

This clonotype was observed at least ten times. The V gene is TRBV4-1, the J gene TRBJ2-7; D may be TRBD2 (6 bases). The V and J ends lost 2 bases and 5 bases respectively, with 16 bases between them. Germline loops: CDR1 MGHRA, CDR2 YSYEKL. The CDR3 length is 15 residues. CDR3 sequence: CASSQSPGRKNEQYF. In nucleotides, the CDR3 is TGCGCCAGCAGCCAAAGCCCGGGGAGGAAGAACGAGCAGTACTTC.

In this sample, this clonotype turned up a few times. The V call is TRBV7-9, the J call TRBJ2-1; perhaps TRBD2 as D (6 bases). The V gene lost 7 bases and the J gene lost 0 bases, with 16 bases spanning the gap. Germline CDR1 SEHNR, CDR2 FQNEAQ (reference sequence). The CDR3 extends over 16 amino acids. The CDR3 protein is CASTGPGTGSYNEQFF. The CDR3, as DNA: TGTGCCAGCACCGGACCCGGGACTGGCTCCTACAATGAGCAGTTCTTC.